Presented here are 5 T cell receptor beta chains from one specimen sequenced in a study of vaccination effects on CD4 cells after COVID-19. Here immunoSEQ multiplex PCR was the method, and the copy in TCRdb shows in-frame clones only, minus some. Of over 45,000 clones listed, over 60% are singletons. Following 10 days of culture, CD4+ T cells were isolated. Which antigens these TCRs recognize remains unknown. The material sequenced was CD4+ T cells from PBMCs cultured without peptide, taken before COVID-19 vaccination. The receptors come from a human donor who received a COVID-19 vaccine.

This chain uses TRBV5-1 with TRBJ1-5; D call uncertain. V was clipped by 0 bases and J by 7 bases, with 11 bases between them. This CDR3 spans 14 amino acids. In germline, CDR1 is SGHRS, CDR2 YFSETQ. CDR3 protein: CASSLGEGFQPQHF. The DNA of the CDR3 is TGCGCCAGCAGCTTGGGGGAGGGTTTCCAGCCCCAGCATTTT.

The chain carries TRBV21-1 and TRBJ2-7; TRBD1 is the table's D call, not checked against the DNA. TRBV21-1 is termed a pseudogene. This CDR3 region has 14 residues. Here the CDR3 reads CASSTRQGRYEQYV. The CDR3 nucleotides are TGTGCCAGCAGCACCCGACAGGGAAGGTACGAGCAGTACGTC.

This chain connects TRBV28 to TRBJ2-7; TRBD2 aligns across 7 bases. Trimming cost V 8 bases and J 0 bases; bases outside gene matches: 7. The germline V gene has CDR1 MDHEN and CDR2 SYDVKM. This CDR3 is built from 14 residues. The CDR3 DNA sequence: TGTGCCAGCTCGGGGGGACTGAGCTCCTACGAGCAGTACGTC. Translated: CASSGGLSSYEQYV.

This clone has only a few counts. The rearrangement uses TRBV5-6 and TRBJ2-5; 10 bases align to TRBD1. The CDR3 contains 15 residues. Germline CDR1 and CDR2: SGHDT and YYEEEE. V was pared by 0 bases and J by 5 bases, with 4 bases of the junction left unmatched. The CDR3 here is CASSLGQGAGETQYF. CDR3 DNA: TGTGCCAGCAGCTTGGGACAGGGGGCAGGGGAGACCCAGTACTTC. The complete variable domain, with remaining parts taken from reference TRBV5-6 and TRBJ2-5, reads DAGVTQSPTHLIKTRGQQVTLRCSPKSGHDTVSWYQQALGQGPQFIFQYYEEEERQRGNFPDRFSGHQFPNYSSELNVNALLLGDSALYLCASSLGQGAGETQYFGPGTRLLVL.

CDR3 protein: CASFDRGYYEQYV. CDR3 coding DNA: TGTGCCAGTTTCGACAGGGGCTATTACGAGCAGTACGTC. This chain joins TRBV6-4 and TRBJ2-7, with TRBD1 matching 8 bases. V shed 9 bases and J 4 bases; nucleotides not matched to a gene: 8. From germline, CDR1 is MRHNA and CDR2 SNTAGT. This CDR3 contains 13 residues.